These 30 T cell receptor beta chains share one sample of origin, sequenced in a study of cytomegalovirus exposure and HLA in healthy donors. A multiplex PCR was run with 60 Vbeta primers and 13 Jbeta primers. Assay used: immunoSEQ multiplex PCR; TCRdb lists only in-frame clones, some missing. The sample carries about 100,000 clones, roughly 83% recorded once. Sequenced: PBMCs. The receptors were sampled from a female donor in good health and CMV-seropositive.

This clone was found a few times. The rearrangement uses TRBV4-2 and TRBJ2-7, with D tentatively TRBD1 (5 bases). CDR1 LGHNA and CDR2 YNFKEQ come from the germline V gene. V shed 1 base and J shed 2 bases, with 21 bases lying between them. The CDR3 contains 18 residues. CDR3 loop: CASSQGKTIAGSPYEQYF. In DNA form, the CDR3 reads TGTGCCAGCAGCCAAGGCAAAACGATAGCAGGGTCCCCCTACGAGCAGTACTTC.

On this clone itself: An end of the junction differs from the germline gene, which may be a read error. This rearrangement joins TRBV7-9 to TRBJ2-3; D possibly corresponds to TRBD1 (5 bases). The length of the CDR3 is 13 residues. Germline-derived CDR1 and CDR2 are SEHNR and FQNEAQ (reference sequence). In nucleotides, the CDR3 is TGTTCCAGCAGCCCAGGGAGCACAGATACGCAGTATTTT. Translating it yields CSSSPGSTDTQYF.

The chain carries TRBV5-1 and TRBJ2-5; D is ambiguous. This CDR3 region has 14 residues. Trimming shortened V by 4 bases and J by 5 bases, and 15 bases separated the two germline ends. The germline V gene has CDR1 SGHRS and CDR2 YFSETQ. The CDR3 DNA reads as TGCGCCAGCAGCCTCCAGACGACCGGGGAGACCCAGTACTTC. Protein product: CASSLQTTGETQYF.

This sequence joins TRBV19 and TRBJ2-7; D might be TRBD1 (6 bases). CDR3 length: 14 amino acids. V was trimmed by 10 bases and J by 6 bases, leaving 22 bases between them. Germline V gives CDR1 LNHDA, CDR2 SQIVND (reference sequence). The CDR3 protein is CATELTGGIGEQYF. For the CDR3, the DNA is TGTGCCACCGAATTGACAGGTGGCATCGGCGAGCAGTACTTC.

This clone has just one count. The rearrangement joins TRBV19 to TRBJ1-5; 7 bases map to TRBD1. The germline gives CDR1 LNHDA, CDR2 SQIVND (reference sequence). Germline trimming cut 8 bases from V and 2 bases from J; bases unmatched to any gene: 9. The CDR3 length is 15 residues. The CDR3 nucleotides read TGTGCCAGTGGGACACCAACAGGGGGCAATCAGCCCCAGCATTTT. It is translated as CASGTPTGGNQPQHF.

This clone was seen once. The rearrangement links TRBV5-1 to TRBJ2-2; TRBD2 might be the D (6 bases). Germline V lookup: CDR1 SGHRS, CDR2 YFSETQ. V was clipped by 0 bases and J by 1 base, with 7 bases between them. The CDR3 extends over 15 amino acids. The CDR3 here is CASSLGGKNTGELFF. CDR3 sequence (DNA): TGCGCCAGCAGCTTGGGCGGGAAGAACACCGGGGAGCTGTTTTTT. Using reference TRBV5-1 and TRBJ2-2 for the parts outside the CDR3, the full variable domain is KAGVTQTPRYLIKTRGQQVTLSCSPISGHRSVSWYQQTPGQGLQFLFEYFSETQRNKGNFPGRFSGRQFSNSRSEMNVSTLELGDSALYLCASSLGGKNTGELFFGEGSRLTVL.

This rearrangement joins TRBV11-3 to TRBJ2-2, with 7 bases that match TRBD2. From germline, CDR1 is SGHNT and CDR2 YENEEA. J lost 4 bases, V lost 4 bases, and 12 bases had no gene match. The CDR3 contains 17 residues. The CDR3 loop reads CASSWGGPTRGTGELFF. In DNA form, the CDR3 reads TGTGCCAGCAGCTGGGGGGGACCCACTCGGGGCACCGGGGAGCTGTTTTTT. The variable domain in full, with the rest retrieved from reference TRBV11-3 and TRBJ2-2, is EAGVVQSPRYKIIEKKQPVAFWCNPISGHNTLYWYLQNLGQGPELLIRYENEEAVDDSQLPKDRFSAERLKGVDSTLKIQPAELGDSAVYLCASSWGGPTRGTGELFFGEGSRLTVL.

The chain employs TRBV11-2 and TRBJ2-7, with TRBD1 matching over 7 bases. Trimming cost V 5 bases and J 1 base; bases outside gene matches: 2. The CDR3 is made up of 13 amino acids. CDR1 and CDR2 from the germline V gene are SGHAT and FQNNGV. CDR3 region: CASSPGGSYEQYF. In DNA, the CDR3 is TGTGCCAGCAGCCCAGGGGGTTCCTACGAGCAGTACTTC.

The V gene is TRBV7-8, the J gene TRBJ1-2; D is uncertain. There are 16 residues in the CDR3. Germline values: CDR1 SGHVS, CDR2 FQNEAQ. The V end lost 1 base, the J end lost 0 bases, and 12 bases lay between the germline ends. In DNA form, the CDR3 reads TGTGCCAGCAGCTTAGGGGCCCCCGGGACTAACTATGGCTACACCTTC. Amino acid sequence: CASSLGAPGTNYGYTF.

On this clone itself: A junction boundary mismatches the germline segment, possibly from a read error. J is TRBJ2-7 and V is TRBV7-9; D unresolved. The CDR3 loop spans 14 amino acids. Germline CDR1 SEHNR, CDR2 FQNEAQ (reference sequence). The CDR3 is CSSNQDQLSYEQYF. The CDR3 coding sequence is TGTTCCAGCAATCAGGATCAGCTCTCCTACGAGCAGTACTTC.

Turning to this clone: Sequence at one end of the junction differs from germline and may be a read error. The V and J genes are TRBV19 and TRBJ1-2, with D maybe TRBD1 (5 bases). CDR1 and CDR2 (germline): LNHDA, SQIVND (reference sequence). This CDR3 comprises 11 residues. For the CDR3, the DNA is TGTGCCAGTAGTGCCGGCCCTCGGGGGTCCTTC. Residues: CASSAGPRGSF.

Here the CDR3 reads CASRQEGRAYTGELFF. CDR3 DNA: TGTGCCAGCAGACAGGAGGGGAGAGCATACACCGGGGAGCTGTTTTTT. The V call is TRBV7-9, the J call TRBJ2-2, with TRBD2 as a possible D gene (6 bases). The germline V gene has CDR1 SEHNR and CDR2 FQNEAQ (reference sequence). V was pared by 6 bases and J by 3 bases, with 17 bases between. The CDR3 has 16 residues.

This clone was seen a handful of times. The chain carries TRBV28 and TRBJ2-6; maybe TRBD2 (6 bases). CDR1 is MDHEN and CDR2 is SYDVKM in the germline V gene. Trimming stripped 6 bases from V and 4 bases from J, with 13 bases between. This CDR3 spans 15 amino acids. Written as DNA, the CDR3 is TGTGCCAGCAGCCCCCGGAGGGGCGGGGCCAACGTCCTGACTTTC. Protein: CASSPRRGGANVLTF.

CDR3 in DNA: TGTGCCAGCAGCTTCGACAGGGGGTCGGAAGGCTACACCTTC. Translated: CASSFDRGSEGYTF. This rearrangement joins TRBV7-9 to TRBJ1-2, with 9 bases aligning to TRBD1. Germline lookup yields CDR1 SEHNR and CDR2 FQNEAQ (reference sequence). The CDR3 is made up of 14 amino acids. V lost 3 bases and J lost 8; bases outside the gene matches: 7.

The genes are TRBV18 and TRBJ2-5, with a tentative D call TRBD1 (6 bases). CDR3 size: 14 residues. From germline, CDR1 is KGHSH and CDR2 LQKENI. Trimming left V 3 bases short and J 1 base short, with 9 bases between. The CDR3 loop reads CASSPQGIQETQYF. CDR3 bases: TGTGCCAGCTCACCCCAGGGGATCCAAGAGACCCAGTACTTC. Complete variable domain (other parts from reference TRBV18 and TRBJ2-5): NAGVMQNPRHLVRRRGQEARLRCSPMKGHSHVYWYRQLPEEGLKFMVYLQKENIIDESGMPKERFSAEFPKEGPSILRIQQVVRGDSAAYFCASSPQGIQETQYFGPGTRLLVL.

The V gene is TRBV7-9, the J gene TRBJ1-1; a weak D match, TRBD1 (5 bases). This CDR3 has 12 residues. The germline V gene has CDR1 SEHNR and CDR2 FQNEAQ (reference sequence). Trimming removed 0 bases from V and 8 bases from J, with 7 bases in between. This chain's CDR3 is CASSLAPGEAFF. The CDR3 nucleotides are TGTGCCAGCAGCTTAGCGCCAGGGGAAGCTTTCTTT.

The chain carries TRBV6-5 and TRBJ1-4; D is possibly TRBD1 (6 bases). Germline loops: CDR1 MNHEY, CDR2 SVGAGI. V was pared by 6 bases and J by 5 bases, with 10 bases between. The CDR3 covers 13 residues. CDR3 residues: CASRGTRNEKLFF. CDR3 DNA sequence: TGTGCCAGCAGGGGGACAAGAAATGAAAAACTGTTTTTT.

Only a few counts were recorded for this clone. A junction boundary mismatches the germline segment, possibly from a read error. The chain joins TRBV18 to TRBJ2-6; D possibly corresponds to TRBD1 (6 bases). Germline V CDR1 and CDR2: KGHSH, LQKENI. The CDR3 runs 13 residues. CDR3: CATLSAGANGLTF. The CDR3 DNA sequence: TGTGCCACCTTAAGTGCAGGGGCCAACGGCCTGACTTTC.

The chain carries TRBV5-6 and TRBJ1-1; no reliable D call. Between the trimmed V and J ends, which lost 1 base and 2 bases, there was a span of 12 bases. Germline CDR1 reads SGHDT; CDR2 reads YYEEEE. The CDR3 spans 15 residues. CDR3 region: CASSLIQVGNTEAFF. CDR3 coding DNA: TGTGCCAGCAGCTTGATCCAGGTGGGCAACACTGAAGCTTTCTTT.

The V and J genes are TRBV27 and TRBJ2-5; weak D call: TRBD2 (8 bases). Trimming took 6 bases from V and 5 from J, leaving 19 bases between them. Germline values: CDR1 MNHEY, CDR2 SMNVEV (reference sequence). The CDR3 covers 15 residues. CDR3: CASSLRGTRGETQYF. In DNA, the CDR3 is TGTGCCAGCAGCCTCAGGGGGACTAGGGGCGAGACCCAGTACTTC.

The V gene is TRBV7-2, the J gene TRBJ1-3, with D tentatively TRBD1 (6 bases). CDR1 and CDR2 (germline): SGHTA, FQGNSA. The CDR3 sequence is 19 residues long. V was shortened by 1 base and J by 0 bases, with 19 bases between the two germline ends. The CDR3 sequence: CASSLGPGRGTVSGNTIYF. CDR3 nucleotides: TGTGCCAGCAGCTTAGGACCCGGTAGGGGGACCGTCTCTGGAAACACCATATATTTT.

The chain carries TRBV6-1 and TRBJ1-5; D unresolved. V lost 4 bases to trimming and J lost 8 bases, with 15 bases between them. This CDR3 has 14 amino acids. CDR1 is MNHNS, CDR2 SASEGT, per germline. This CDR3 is CASSVSAGEKPQHF. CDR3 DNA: TGTGCCAGCAGTGTATCGGCCGGGGAGAAGCCCCAGCATTTT.

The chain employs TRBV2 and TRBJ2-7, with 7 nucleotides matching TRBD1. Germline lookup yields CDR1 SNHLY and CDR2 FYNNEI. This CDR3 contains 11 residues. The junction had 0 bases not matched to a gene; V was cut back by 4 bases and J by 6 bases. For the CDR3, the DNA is TGTGCCAGCAGTGGGACAGGCGAGCAGTACTTC. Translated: CASSGTGEQYF.

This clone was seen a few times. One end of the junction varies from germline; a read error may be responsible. The CDR3 DNA reads as TGTGCCAGCAGCCTACAGGGGGCTGGAGACACCATATATTTT. Protein product: CASSLQGAGDTIYF. V usage is TRBV6-5 and J usage is TRBJ1-3; 9 bases are shared with TRBD1. The CDR3 contains 14 residues. CDR1 is MNHEY, CDR2 SVGAGI, per germline.

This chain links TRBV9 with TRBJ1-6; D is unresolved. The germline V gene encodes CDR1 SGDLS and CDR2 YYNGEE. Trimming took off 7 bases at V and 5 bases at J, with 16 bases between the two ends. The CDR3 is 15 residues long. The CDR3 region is CASGSKDGNNSPLHF. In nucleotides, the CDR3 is TGTGCCAGCGGATCAAAGGACGGGAATAATTCACCCCTCCACTTT. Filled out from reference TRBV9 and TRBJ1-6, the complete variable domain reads DSGVTQTPKHLITATGQRVTLRCSPRSGDLSVYWYQQSLDQGLQFLIQYYNGEERAKGNILERFSAQQFPDLHSELNLSSLELGDSALYFCASGSKDGNNSPLHFGNGTRLTVT.

CDR3 DNA sequence: TGTGCCTGGAGTGTTAGCAACTATGGCTACACCTTC. Residues: CAWSVSNYGYTF. The genes are TRBV30 and TRBJ1-2; D is unclear. The germline CDR1 and CDR2 sequences are GTSNPN and SVGIG (reference sequence). Trimming pared 0 bases from V and 2 bases from J, leaving 4 bases between. The CDR3 has 12 amino acids.

The CDR3: CASSHIAGSYEQYF. CDR3 sequence (DNA): TGCGCCAGCAGCCACATAGCGGGAAGCTACGAGCAGTACTTC. V is TRBV5-1 and J is TRBJ2-7; 8 bases agree with TRBD2. Germline CDR1 reads SGHRS; CDR2 reads YFSETQ. The CDR3 spans 14 residues. Trimming at V came to 4 bases and at J to 3 bases, leaving 6 bases not matched to a gene.

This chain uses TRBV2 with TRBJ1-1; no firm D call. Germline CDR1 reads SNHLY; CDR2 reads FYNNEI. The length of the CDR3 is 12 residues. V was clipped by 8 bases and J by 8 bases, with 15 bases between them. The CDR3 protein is CASSLPGREAFF. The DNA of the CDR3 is TGTGCCAGCTCACTCCCGGGGAGGGAAGCTTTCTTT.

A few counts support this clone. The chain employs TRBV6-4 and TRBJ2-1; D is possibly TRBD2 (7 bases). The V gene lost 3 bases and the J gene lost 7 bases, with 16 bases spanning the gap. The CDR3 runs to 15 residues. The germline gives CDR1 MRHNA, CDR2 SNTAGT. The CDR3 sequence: CASSEMGGAGNEQFF. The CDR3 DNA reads TGTGCCAGCAGTGAAATGGGGGGGGCGGGAAATGAGCAGTTCTTC.

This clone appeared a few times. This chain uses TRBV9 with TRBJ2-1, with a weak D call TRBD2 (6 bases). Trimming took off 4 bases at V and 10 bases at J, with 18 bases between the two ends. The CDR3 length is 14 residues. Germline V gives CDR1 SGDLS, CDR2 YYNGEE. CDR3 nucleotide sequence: TGTGCCAGCAGCCTAACCCCTACGGGGGACGAGCAGTTCTTC. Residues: CASSLTPTGDEQFF.